This T cell receptor (beta chain) is drawn from a study of blood T cell repertoires in COVID-19. Study information: Italy, Spain and the United States were the sources of the convalescent and acute COVID-19 samples. Nucleic acid was either cDNA or gDNA, and it came from T cells, B-cell-depleted T cells, or PBMCs.

This clone was counted once. The junction had 6 bases not matched to a gene; V was cut back by 0 bases and J by 4 bases. Germline-derived CDR1 and CDR2 are SGHRS and YFSETQ. The CDR3 extends over 16 amino acids. Study processing details: It was from reference gene primer amplification that nucleated cell counts were estimated. Profiled with immunoSEQ multiplex PCR; TCRdb holds only in-frame clones, not every one. V and J calls and clone size are those listed in that table; D and trimming were worked out from the DNA. The sample lists 200,000 to 250,000 clones, about nine tenths occurring once. The TCR originated in a woman in her fifties or sixties who had recovered from COVID-19. What was sequenced was peripheral blood. V gene TRBV5-1 combines with J gene TRBJ2-3; 9 positions agree with TRBD1. The CDR3 loop is CASSLGGQGSADTQYF. In DNA, the CDR3 is TGCGCCAGCAGCTTGGGGGGACAGGGAAGCGCAGATACGCAGTATTTT.